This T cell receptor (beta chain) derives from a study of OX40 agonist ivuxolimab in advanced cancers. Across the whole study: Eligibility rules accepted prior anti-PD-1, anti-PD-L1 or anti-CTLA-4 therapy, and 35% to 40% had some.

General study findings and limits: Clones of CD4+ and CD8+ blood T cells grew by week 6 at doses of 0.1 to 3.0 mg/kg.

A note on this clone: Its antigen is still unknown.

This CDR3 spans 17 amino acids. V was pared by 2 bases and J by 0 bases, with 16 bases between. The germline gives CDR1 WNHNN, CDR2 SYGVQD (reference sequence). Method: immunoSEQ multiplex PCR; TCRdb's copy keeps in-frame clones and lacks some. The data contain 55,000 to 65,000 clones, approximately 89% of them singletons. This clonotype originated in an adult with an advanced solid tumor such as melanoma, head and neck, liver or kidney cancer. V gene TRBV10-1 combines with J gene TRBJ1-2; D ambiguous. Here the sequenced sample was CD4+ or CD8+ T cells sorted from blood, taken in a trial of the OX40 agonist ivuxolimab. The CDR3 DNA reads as TGCGCCAGCAGTGAGCCCCGCCGAGGGCCAGCTAACTATGGCTACACCTTC. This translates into CASSEPRRGPANYGYTF.